Sequencing of this T cell receptor (beta chain) was carried out in a study of cytomegalovirus exposure and HLA in healthy donors. Study context: Earlier sequencing of 150 million to 200 million T cells yielded 95 million to 120 million unique TCR beta sequences. Whole-study results and caveats: Trimming of TCR beta V- and J-genes showed a link, identified in a later analysis, to a missense DCLRE1C variant. Earlier findings revealed that most TCR beta V segments proved productive either about 90% or about 30% of the time.

The length of the CDR3 is 14 residues. Trimming removed 1 base from V and 7 bases from J, with 10 bases in between. Per the germline V gene, CDR1 is SGHVS and CDR2 is FQNEAQ. To note about this clone: Antigen unknown.

Whereas donors were nominally healthy upon sampling, unrecorded immune exposures were probable. PCR used 60 Vbeta primers and 13 Jbeta primers. Clones were sequenced by immunoSEQ multiplex PCR, and TCRdb holds only the in-frame ones, with some missing. The table records over 120,000 clones, 70% of them present only once. This receptor was identified in a woman aged 55-70 years in good health and CMV-seropositive. The chain joins TRBV7-8 to TRBJ1-4; tentatively, D is TRBD1 (6 bases). What was sequenced was PBMCs. DNA of the CDR3: TGTGCCAGCAGCTTAGAGGGGACACTTGAAAAACTGTTTTTT. Translating it yields CASSLEGTLEKLFF.